The sequence of this T cell receptor (beta chain) was determined in a study of shared clonotypes between healthy human individuals. CDR3 length: 13 residues. Germline values: CDR1 SGDLS, CDR2 YYNGEE. J lost 2 bases, V lost 8 bases, and 5 bases had no gene match. Assay: immunoSEQ multiplex PCR; the TCRdb copy retains only in-frame clones and omits some. The table records fewer than 200,000 clones, approximately 95% of them present only once. Sequenced: naive CD4+ T cells sorted from blood. Subset given: CD45RA+ positively selected. This TCR was recovered from a woman aged 25 to 39 in good health. The genes are TRBV9 and TRBJ2-3; TRBD2 matches at 7 bases. Here the CDR3 reads CASKRDYTDTQYF. CDR3 nucleotides: TGTGCCAGTAAGCGGGATTACACAGATACGCAGTATTTT. The variable domain in full, completed from reference TRBV9 and TRBJ2-3, reads DSGVTQTPKHLITATGQRVTLRCSPRSGDLSVYWYQQSLDQGLQFLIQYYNGEERAKGNILERFSAQQFPDLHSELNLSSLELGDSALYFCASKRDYTDTQYFGPGTRLTVL.